This TCR beta chain is from a study of blood T cell repertoires in COVID-19. Study overall: Both acute and convalescent COVID-19 samples were obtained from the United States, Italy and Spain.

Recruitment covered fewer than 25 US areas and drew participants whose ages spanned roughly 18 to 100 years. Contact with a PCR-confirmed or clinician-diagnosed COVID-19 case occurred within 2 weeks of entry. Germline V lookup: CDR1 SGHKS, CDR2 YYEKEE (reference sequence). The CDR3 length is 14 residues. The V end was cut by 4 bases, the J end by 1 base, with 12 bases between. The authors' processing: Amplifying reference gene primers gave estimates of nucleated cell counts. TCRdb's table, derived via immunoSEQ multiplex PCR, lists solely in-frame clones and lacks some. D and trimming were read from the DNA, whereas the V and J calls and clone size are those reported in that table. The sample has 200,000 to 250,000 clones, more than 80% seen once; the top ten hold 0.85% to 0.95%.

The chain has TRBV5-5 and TRBJ2-7; D unclear. The receptor was derived from a man aged 50-60 years who had been exposed to COVID-19. Material for sequencing was PBMCs or T cells enriched from blood (not recorded which). CDR3 protein: CASSLGRLSYEQYF. CDR3 bases: TGTGCCAGCAGCCTGGGCAGGCTGTCCTACGAGCAGTACTTC. Full variable domain (missing parts from reference TRBV5-5 and TRBJ2-7): DAGVTQSPTHLIKTRGQQVTLRCSPISGHKSVSWYQQVLGQGPQFIFQYYEKEERGRGNFPDRFSARQFPNYSSELNVNALLLGDSALYLCASSLGRLSYEQYFGPGTRLTVT.